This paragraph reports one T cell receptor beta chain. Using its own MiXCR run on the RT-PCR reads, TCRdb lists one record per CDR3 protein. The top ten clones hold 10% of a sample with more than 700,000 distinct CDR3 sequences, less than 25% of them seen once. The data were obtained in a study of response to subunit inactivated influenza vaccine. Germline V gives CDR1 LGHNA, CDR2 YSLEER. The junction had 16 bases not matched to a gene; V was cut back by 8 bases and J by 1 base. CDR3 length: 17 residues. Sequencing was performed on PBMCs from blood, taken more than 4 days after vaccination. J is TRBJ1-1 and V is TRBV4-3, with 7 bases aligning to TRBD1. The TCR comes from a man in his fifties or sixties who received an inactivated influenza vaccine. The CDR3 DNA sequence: TGCGCCAGCTCTCTCTACAGGGGCGGTCGAGGGAACACTGAAGCTTTCTTT. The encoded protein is CASSLYRGGRGNTEAFF.